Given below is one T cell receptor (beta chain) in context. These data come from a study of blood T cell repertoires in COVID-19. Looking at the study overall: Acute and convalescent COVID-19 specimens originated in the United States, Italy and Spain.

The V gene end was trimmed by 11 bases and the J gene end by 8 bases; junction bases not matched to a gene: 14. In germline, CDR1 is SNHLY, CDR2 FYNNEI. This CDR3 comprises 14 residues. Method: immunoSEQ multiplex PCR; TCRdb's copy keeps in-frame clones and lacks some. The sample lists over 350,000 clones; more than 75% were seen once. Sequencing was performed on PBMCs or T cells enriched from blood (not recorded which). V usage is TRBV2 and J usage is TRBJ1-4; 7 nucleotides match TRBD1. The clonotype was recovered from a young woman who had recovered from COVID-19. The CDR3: CAGARQGIGEKLFF. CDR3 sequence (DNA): TGTGCCGGCGCCCGACAGGGTATAGGAGAAAAACTGTTTTTT.